Listed here is a single T cell receptor (beta chain). The antigen is unknown. Libraries were prepared by immunoSEQ multiplex PCR; TCRdb keeps only in-frame clonotypes and omits some of them. The sample contains 40,000 to 65,000 clones, roughly 88% of which appear only once. This specimen belongs to a study of T cells in localized non-small cell lung cancer. The CDR3 length is 16 residues. CDR1 and CDR2 (germline): LNHNV, YYDKDF (reference sequence). J was trimmed by 3 bases and V by 5 bases; bases with no gene match: 12. Study-wide results and caveats: Appearing in adjacent lung were a median about 57 of the top 100 tumor clones. Uninvolved adjacent lung showed the highest T cell clonality, exceeding tumor.

The V and J genes are TRBV15 and TRBJ2-7, with 8 bases identical to TRBD1. The source of this sequence is a man aged 40 to 69 with stage III lung adenocarcinoma. The specimen comprised peripheral blood mononuclear cells, sampled before any cancer treatment. The CDR3 DNA sequence: TGTGCCACCAGCCGCGGCGCCGGGACAGGAAACTACGAGCAGTACTTC. This sequence encodes CATSRGAGTGNYEQYF.